What follows describes a single TCR beta chain. Trimming shortened V by 1 base and J by 4 bases, and 7 bases separated the two germline ends. Germline CDR1 is LNHDA and CDR2 is SQIVND (reference sequence). CDR3 length: 13 amino acids. The data are from a study of blood T cell repertoires in COVID-19. As for the study in general: Specimens from acute and convalescent COVID-19 originated in the United States, Italy and Spain. T cells, B-cell-depleted T cells, or PBMCs supplied cDNA or gDNA.

Original handling: It was from reference gene primer amplification that nucleated cell counts were estimated. The table came from immunoSEQ multiplex PCR; TCRdb's copy has only in-frame clones and leaves some out. The D gene and trimming were derived from the DNA, and the V and J assignments and clone size from that table. The table shows approximately 60,000 clones, with 70% to 90% occurring only once. The chain has TRBV19 and TRBJ1-2, with D possibly TRBD1 on 5 matching bases. The sequenced sample consisted of peripheral blood. This clonotype originated in a man older than 75 with acute or convalescent COVID-19. The CDR3 sequence is CASSIGRAYGYTF. CDR3 in DNA: TGTGCCAGTAGTATAGGCAGGGCCTATGGCTACACCTTC.